This TCR beta chain was sequenced during a study of beta chain bispecific antibodies for T cell cancers (dated by TCRdb to about 2021). About the investigation overall: After T cells from healthy donors were cocultured with bispecific antibodies and T cell leukemia lines, the researchers used TRBV sequencing of the cells that survived to measure how much each TRBV family was depleted. Jurkat cells expressed surface TRBV12 (TRBV12-3), and HPB-ALL cells expressed surface TRBV5-5.

The full study reports these points: Every sequenced sample contained a mix of leukemia cell line cells and normal T cells, and most targeted TRBV signal came from the leukemia cells rather than from the normal T cells. Cross-reactivity of the anti-TRBV5-5 antibody with TRBV5-6 was attributed to high sequence similarity between the two genes.

Counted from cysteine to phenylalanine, this CDR3 has 12 amino acids. Here the CDR3 DNA is all that survives: 36 bases in frame from base 1. Cut back by 2 bases and 4 bases, the V and J ends lie 3 bases apart. CDR1 SGHTA and CDR2 FQGNSA were looked up in the germline V gene. This clonotype has a count of ten or more. It has no known antigen specificity. Qualities for individual bases were not recorded, and no much larger clone is one base off. The libraries included unique molecular identifier barcodes, and the barcodes were used to quantify clonotypes. Qiagen AllPrep DNA/RNA Micro kits were used to isolate total RNA, and an Agilent TapeStation was used to check RNA quality. TCR beta libraries were built by 5' RACE: cDNA synthesis followed by two PCR steps using TCR beta constant-region gene-specific primers. TCR beta libraries were sequenced on an Illumina MiSeq platform. Per the original workflow: Reads were processed with MIGEC, MiXCR and VDJtools. Clonotype frequency was calculated as the fraction of unique molecular identifiers assigned to a given clonotype among all unique molecular identifiers in the sample. Any TRBV gene that IMGT lists as a pseudogene or open reading frame, and is therefore nonfunctional, such as TRBV1, TRBV12-1 and TRBV21, was left out. TCRdb trimmed public reads at Q25 via fastp, called clones via MiXCR and kept in-frame beta chains. Every entry covers one CDR3 protein and lists the most common genes and DNA from its rows. The V and J calls and clone size are TCRdb's, not the authors'. The table for this sample lists some 20,000 distinct CDR3 sequences; over 2% of them were counted only once. Of the sample, 30% to 35% falls within the top ten clones.

For 2 to 3 days, T cells were expanded from blood mononuclear cells using either the anti-CD3 antibody OKT3 or CD3/CD28 Dynabeads. The culture conditions for expanded T cells were RPMI 1640 plus 10% fetal bovine serum, recombinant human IL-2 (about 100 IU/ml) and IL-7 (around 4.7 ng/ml). Each coculture mixed about 50,000 target cells and about 50,000 normal T cells with bispecific antibody in 95 to 100 ul and was incubated at 37 degrees C for approximately 15 hours. Every bispecific antibody was made of two single-chain variable fragments expressed in a single-chain diabody format with a His tag. The effector T cells were obtained from healthy human donors, with peripheral blood mononuclear cells isolated from leukapheresis samples by Ficoll density gradient centrifugation.

The sample consisted of healthy donor T cells cultured with leukemia cells. The source of this sequence is a human donor in good health. Some clones in this sample may be carry-over from other donors' samples. The rearranged segments are TRBV7-2 and TRBJ1-3, with the D segment identity uncertain. The CDR3 sequence is CASSLWGNTIYF. The nucleotide sequence is given as TGTGCCAGCAGCTTATGGGGAAACACCATATATTTT.